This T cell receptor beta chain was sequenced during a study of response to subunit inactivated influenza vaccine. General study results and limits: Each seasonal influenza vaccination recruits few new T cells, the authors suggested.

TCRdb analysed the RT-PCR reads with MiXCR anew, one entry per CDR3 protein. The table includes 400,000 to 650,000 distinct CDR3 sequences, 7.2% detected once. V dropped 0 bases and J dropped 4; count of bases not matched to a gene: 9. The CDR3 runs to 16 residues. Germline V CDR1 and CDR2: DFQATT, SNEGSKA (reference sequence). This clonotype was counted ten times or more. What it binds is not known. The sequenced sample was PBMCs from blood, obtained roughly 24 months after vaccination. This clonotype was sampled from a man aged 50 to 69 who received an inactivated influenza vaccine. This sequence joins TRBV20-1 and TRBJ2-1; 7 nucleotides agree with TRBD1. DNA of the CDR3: TGCAGTGCTAGAGATCCCGCCGGGACAGCTTACAATGAGCAGTTCTTC. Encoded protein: CSARDPAGTAYNEQFF.